These 5 T cell receptor beta chains share one sample of origin, sequenced in a study of T-cell memory formation after mild COVID-19. A single record per CDR3 protein comes from TCRdb applying MiXCR to the 5' RACE reads. The sample records hundreds of thousands of distinct CDR3 sequences, about 20% being singletons. Sequencing was done on a sample of PBMCs or a T cell subset sorted from them (not recorded which). These receptors came from an adult woman who had mild COVID-19 (a few samples of this study predate the infection). Cell type and time point are not known.

This clonotype turned up a few times. CDR3 nucleotide sequence: TGCAGTGCCCTGGGTCTAGCCAAAAACATTCAGTACTTC. Amino acids: CSALGLAKNIQYF. The chain is built from TRBV20-1 and TRBJ2-4; no clear D gene. The germline V gene encodes CDR1 DFQATT and CDR2 SNEGSKA (reference sequence). The V end lost 6 bases, the J end lost 0 bases, and 9 bases lay between the germline ends. The CDR3 is 13 amino acids.

This clonotype has only a few counts. The V and J genes are TRBV29-1 and TRBJ2-7; 8 positions agree with TRBD1. CDR3 length: 13 residues. The V and J ends lost 6 bases and 0 bases, in that order; junction bases with no gene match: 4. Per germline, CDR1 SQVTM and CDR2 ANQGSEA. The CDR3 DNA is TGCAGCGTAAGGACAGGGAGCTCCTACGAGCAGTACTTC. This translates into CSVRTGSSYEQYF.

V and J are TRBV7-9 and TRBJ1-1; no firm D call. The CDR3 runs 15 residues. Germline values: CDR1 SEHNR, CDR2 FQNEAQ (reference sequence). V was trimmed by 3 bases and J by 1 base, leaving 12 bases between them. The CDR3 DNA follows: TGTGCCAGCAGCTTGACTAGGGTACGGAACACTGAAGCTTTCTTT. Translation gives CASSLTRVRNTEAFF. Full variable domain (missing parts from reference TRBV7-9 and TRBJ1-1): DTGVSQNPRHKITKRGQNVTFRCDPISEHNRLYWYRQTLGQGPEFLTYFQNEAQLEKSRLLSDRFSAERPKGSFSTLEIQRTEQGDSAMYLCASSLTRVRNTEAFFGQGTRLTVV.

In its sample, this clonotype was seen a few times. The J gene is TRBJ2-1, the V gene TRBV5-1, with 8 bases matching TRBD1. The length of the CDR3 is 18 residues. The junction had 16 bases not matched to a gene; V was cut back by 2 bases and J by 6 bases. CDR1 SGHRS and CDR2 YFSETQ come from the germline V gene. The CDR3 region is CASSFEPVGQGATNEQFF. The CDR3 DNA sequence: TGCGCCAGCAGCTTCGAACCCGTTGGACAGGGAGCGACCAATGAGCAGTTCTTC. The full variable domain, rest sourced from reference TRBV5-1 and TRBJ2-1, is KAGVTQTPRYLIKTRGQQVTLSCSPISGHRSVSWYQQTPGQGLQFLFEYFSETQRNKGNFPGRFSGRQFSNSRSEMNVSTLELGDSALYLCASSFEPVGQGATNEQFFGPGTRLTVL.

The chain has TRBV5-6 and TRBJ2-7, with TRBD2 matching over 9 bases. After removal of 4 bases from V and 3 bases from J, the junction contained 17 bases not matched to a gene. CDR1 and CDR2 from the germline V gene are SGHDT and YYEEEE. The length of the CDR3 is 18 residues. The CDR3 coding sequence is TGTGCCAGCAGCCTTCCCCGGGAGCTAGCGGGATTCCACTACGAGCAGTACTTC. Its translation: CASSLPRELAGFHYEQYF. Using reference TRBV5-6 and TRBJ2-7 for the parts outside the CDR3, the full variable domain is DAGVTQSPTHLIKTRGQQVTLRCSPKSGHDTVSWYQQALGQGPQFIFQYYEEEERQRGNFPDRFSGHQFPNYSSELNVNALLLGDSALYLCASSLPRELAGFHYEQYFGPGTRLTVT.